This T cell receptor beta chain was identified in a study of shared clonotypes between healthy human individuals. Evenly divided among several immunoSEQ plates was the genomic DNA of each subset. Produced via immunoSEQ multiplex PCR; TCRdb's table is partial and in-frame only. The table records some 690,000 clones, around 91% of them present only once. Trimming cost V 5 bases and J 5 bases; bases outside gene matches: 4. This CDR3 is built from 13 residues. Germline V gives CDR1 SGHTA, CDR2 FQGTGA. Donors had no recently reported acute infections or vaccinations and were HIV-negative. This clone was detected only a few times.

The clonotype originates from a man aged 18 to 30 in good health. Some clones in this sample may be carry-over from other donors' samples. Material: memory CD8+ T cells from PBMCs. Subset given: CD45RO+ cells pooled with CCR7-negative TemRA cells. The V and J genes are TRBV7-3 and TRBJ2-5; the match to TRBD1 covers 8 bases. This CDR3 is CASSPDRVETQYF. In DNA, the CDR3 is TGTGCCAGCAGCCCGGACAGGGTTGAGACCCAGTACTTC.